This entry lists 12 T cell receptor beta chains sequenced from one sample in a study of blood T cell repertoires in COVID-19. The assay was immunoSEQ multiplex PCR, and TCRdb's table has in-frame clones only and misses some. The sample holds roughly 250,000 clones, roughly 86% seen once. The specimen sequenced was PBMCs or T cells enriched from blood (not recorded which). The receptor source for this set is a woman aged 40 to 49 with acute COVID-19.

The genes are TRBV9 and TRBJ1-1, with 9 bases identical to TRBD1. Germline-derived CDR1 and CDR2 are SGDLS and YYNGEE. The CDR3 consists of 15 residues. Trimming took 4 bases from V and 1 from J; bases not matched to a gene: 5. The CDR3 reads CASSLRDRENTEAFF. In DNA, the CDR3 is TGTGCCAGCAGCCTCAGGGACAGGGAGAACACTGAAGCTTTCTTT.

There are a few counts of this clone. This sequence joins TRBV19 and TRBJ2-3, with 11 bases lining up with TRBD2. The V and J ends lost 7 bases and 0 bases, in that order; junction bases with no gene match: 12. Germline CDR1 reads LNHDA; CDR2 reads SQIVND (reference sequence). This CDR3 contains 18 residues. Here the CDR3 reads CASKTGLAGGPSTDTQYF. The CDR3 DNA reads TGTGCCAGTAAAACGGGGCTAGCGGGAGGACCTAGCACAGATACGCAGTATTTT.

The chain is built from TRBV7-9 and TRBJ2-7; TRBD1 agrees at 12 bases. Germline CDR1 and CDR2: SEHNR and FQNEAQ (reference sequence). The V and J ends lost 5 bases and 2 bases, in that order; junction bases with no gene match: 10. The CDR3 contains 17 residues. CDR3 sequence: CASSAPPGQGAAYEQYF. In DNA, the CDR3 is TGTGCCAGCAGCGCCCCACCGGGACAGGGGGCAGCCTACGAGCAGTACTTC. Based on the CDR3 plus reference TRBV7-9 and TRBJ2-7, the full variable domain is DTGVSQNPRHKITKRGQNVTFRCDPISEHNRLYWYRQTLGQGPEFLTYFQNEAQLEKSRLLSDRFSAERPKGSFSTLEIQRTEQGDSAMYLCASSAPPGQGAAYEQYFGPGTRLTVT.

The V and J genes are TRBV19 and TRBJ2-7; 7 nucleotides agree with TRBD1. The CDR3 sequence is 14 residues long. V lost 6 bases, J lost 1 base, and 6 bases stayed unmatched. Germline CDR1 is LNHDA and CDR2 is SQIVND (reference sequence). CDR3 residues: CASRVQGTSYEQYF. The DNA of the CDR3 is TGTGCCAGTAGGGTACAGGGGACGTCCTACGAGCAGTACTTC.

V is TRBV7-8 and J is TRBJ1-5; 8 bases fit TRBD1. After removal of 0 bases from V and 4 bases from J, the junction contained 14 bases not matched to a gene. This CDR3 comprises 19 residues. Germline V gene sequence: CDR1 SGHVS, CDR2 FQNEAQ. For the CDR3, the DNA is TGTGCCAGCAGCTTAGCGGGGGCCCCCGGGACAGGTAGAAATCAGCCCCAGCATTTT. Translating gives CASSLAGAPGTGRNQPQHF.

This clone was detected only once. V and J are TRBV5-1 and TRBJ2-7, with D maybe TRBD2 (6 bases). Per germline, CDR1 SGHRS and CDR2 YFSETQ. This CDR3 is built from 16 residues. V was clipped by 1 base and J by 5 bases, with 19 bases between them. CDR3 protein: CASSLTPGAGIHEQYF. The CDR3 DNA is TGCGCCAGCAGCTTGACCCCTGGGGCGGGAATCCACGAGCAGTACTTC.

CDR3 region: CASSYGTSSDTQYF. The CDR3 DNA reads TGTGCCAGCAGTTACGGGACTAGCTCAGATACGCAGTATTTT. The chain has TRBV6-5 and TRBJ2-3, with 9 bases aligning to TRBD2. J was trimmed by 4 bases and V by 2 bases; bases with no gene match: 1. Germline V gives CDR1 MNHEY, CDR2 SVGAGI. The CDR3 is 14 residues long.

The rearrangement joins TRBV6-5 to TRBJ1-2, with D hard to call. CDR3 length: 15 residues. With 6 bases removed from V and 3 bases from J, the gap between germline ends came to 17 bases. Germline V gives CDR1 MNHEY, CDR2 SVGAGI. CDR3 residues: CASRYPGGLHYGYTF. The CDR3 DNA reads TGTGCCAGCAGGTACCCAGGAGGGTTGCACTATGGCTACACCTTC.

The chain uses TRBV5-4 and TRBJ2-2; 11 bases line up with TRBD2. Germline V CDR1 and CDR2: SGHNT, YYREEE (reference sequence). This CDR3 is built from 15 residues. The junction had 9 bases not matched to a gene; V was cut back by 10 bases and J by 4 bases. The CDR3 loop is CALGASGRSTGELFF. CDR3 sequence (DNA): TGTGCCCTCGGGGCTAGCGGGAGGTCCACCGGGGAGCTGTTTTTT.

The V call is TRBV7-3, the J call TRBJ2-3, with 9 bases aligning to TRBD1. The CDR3 covers 14 residues. CDR1 is SGHTA, CDR2 FQGTGA, per germline. Germline trimming cut 2 bases from V and 6 bases from J; bases unmatched to any gene: 3. The DNA of the CDR3 is TGTGCCAGCAGCTTAGGGACAGGGAAGGATACGCAGTATTTT. It is translated as CASSLGTGKDTQYF.

V and J are TRBV9 and TRBJ2-1, with TRBD2 matching over 13 bases. This CDR3 comprises 16 residues. The V gene's germline CDR1 is SGDLS and CDR2 YYNGEE. The junction had 8 bases not matched to a gene; V was cut back by 3 bases and J by 8 bases. Written as DNA, the CDR3 is TGTGCCAGCAGCGCTGGACTAGCGGGAGAGTGGTATGAGCAGTTCTTC. This translates into CASSAGLAGEWYEQFF.

V and J are TRBV11-3 and TRBJ2-2, with 10 bases lining up with TRBD2. The CDR3 has 17 amino acids. With V trimmed by 5 bases and J by 3 bases, 9 bases remained unmatched. Germline V gene sequence: CDR1 SGHNT, CDR2 YENEEA. Here the CDR3 DNA reads TGTGCCAGCAGCCCCTGGACTAGCGGAGATTACACCGGGGAGCTGTTTTTT. Translating gives CASSPWTSGDYTGELFF.